This T cell receptor (beta chain) was recorded in a study of patients and donors after allogeneic stem cell transplantation. The V gene end was trimmed by 6 bases and the J gene end by 7 bases; junction bases not matched to a gene: 7. The germline V gene encodes CDR1 MNHNY and CDR2 SVGAGI (reference sequence). The CDR3 has 13 residues. TCRdb re-called the RT-PCR reads through MiXCR, storing one row per CDR3 protein. The table includes over 200,000 distinct CDR3 sequences, over 30% detected once. Source material: blood, either unsorted or a sorted T cell fraction (not recorded which). This clonotype originated in a human donor who was either an allogeneic HSCT recipient or a stem cell or donor lymphocyte infusion donor (not recorded which). It is not recorded whose cells these are; they may come from a transplant donor. The chain couples TRBV6-6 to TRBJ1-1; the match to TRBD1 covers 8 bases. The CDR3 bases are TGTGCCAGCAGGACAGGGGAGATCGGTGAAGCTTTCTTT. This gives the protein CASRTGEIGEAFF.